The 17 T cell receptor beta chains below all came from one sample that was sequenced in a study of tumor-infiltrating lymphocytes in primary liver carcinoma. It was unsorted whole blood that yielded blood RNA, and germline DNA was also extracted. Making TCR beta cDNA involved around 510 ng total RNA and a constant-region primer. Three nested multiplex PCR rounds, a slightly modified ARM-PCR method, built the TCR beta libraries. The first two PCR rounds, roughly 9 cycles each, used TRBV1-TRBV30 forward primers and a C-beta reverse primer. Using its own MiXCR run on the multiplex PCR reads, TCRdb lists one record per CDR3 protein. The sample consists of about 320,000 distinct CDR3 sequences, 50% to 70% of them appearing once. The sequencing input was peripheral blood. These receptors were obtained from a man aged 35 to 55 with primary liver carcinoma and hepatitis B virus infection.

Concerning this clonotype: A clone one base away is much larger, so this may be a read error. The J gene is TRBJ2-3, the V gene TRBV4-1; D is possibly TRBD1 or TRBD2 (5 bases each). The CDR3 sequence is 13 residues long. Germline CDR1 reads MGHRA; CDR2 reads YSYEKL. DNA for the CDR3: TGCTCCAGCAGCAGGGTTGAGGGAGATACGCAGTATTTT. The encoded protein is CSSSRVEGDTQYF.

About this clonotype: Given a much more abundant clone one base away, this may be a read error. The chain uses TRBV12-3 or TRBV12-4 and TRBJ1-2, with D unresolved. This CDR3 region has 13 residues. The CDR3: CASQISPNYCYTF. CDR3 DNA sequence: TGTGCCAGCCAGATCTCACCTAACTATTGCTACACCTTC.

Of note for this clonotype: At one boundary the junction diverges from the germline segment, which might be a read error. The CDR3 loop is CANSLLLDTQYF. CDR3 coding DNA: TGTGCCAACAGCTTGTTGCTGGATACGCAGTATTTT. V is TRBV5-6 and J is TRBJ2-3; D is unresolved. The germline CDR1 and CDR2 sequences are SGHDT and YYEEEE. The CDR3 is made up of 12 amino acids.

With regard to this clonotype: Likely a read error: the CDR3 ends without its conserved phenylalanine or tryptophan. The chain has TRBV12-3 or TRBV12-4 and TRBJ2-1, with TRBD2 matching over 11 bases. After removal of 5 bases from V and 5 bases from J, the junction contained 5 bases not matched to a gene. This CDR3 comprises 15 residues. The CDR3 region is CASSLLAGVHNEQFL. The CDR3 DNA reads TGTGCCAGCAGTCTACTAGCGGGAGTCCACAATGAGCAGTTCCTC.

About this clonotype: This may come from a read error, since a much larger clone is one base off. Without the conserved terminal phenylalanine or tryptophan, this CDR3 likely stems from a read error. The rearrangement links TRBV6-2 or TRBV6-3 to TRBJ2-2, with TRBD2 matching over 8 bases. This CDR3 contains 15 residues. The V gene end was trimmed by 6 bases and the J gene end by 1 base; junction bases not matched to a gene: 4. CDR1 is MNHEY, CDR2 SVGEGT, per germline. CDR3 region: CASRLSGGNTGELFI. As DNA, the CDR3 is TGTGCCAGCAGGCTAAGCGGGGGGAACACCGGGGAGCTGTTTATT.

As to this clonotype: This could be a read error, since a much larger clone is one nucleotide away. This sequence joins TRBV6-6 and TRBJ2-7; 7 bases are a match to TRBD2. The CDR3 runs 16 residues. V was pared by 6 bases and J by 4 bases, with 15 bases of the junction left unmatched. Germline V lookup: CDR1 MNHNY, CDR2 SVGAGI (reference sequence). The CDR3 nucleotides are TGTGCCAGCAGCCTCCCCGTCTCGGGGAGGGCGTACGAGCAGTACTTC. Amino acid sequence: CASSLPVSGRAYEQYF.

This clonotype was seen a single time. Just one base apart from a much larger clone, this may be a read error. The J gene is TRBJ2-3, the V gene TRBV4-1; 7 bases agree with TRBD2. This CDR3 spans 15 amino acids. From germline, CDR1 is MGHRA and CDR2 YSYEKL. Losses at the gene ends were 4 bases for V and 3 bases for J; bases not matched to a gene: 7. The CDR3 loop reads CASSRAGWPTDTQYF. The CDR3 nucleotides are TGCGCCAGCAGCCGAGCGGGATGGCCGACAGATACGCAGTATTTT.

As to this clonotype: This clone may be a read error of a much larger clone one base away. The J gene is TRBJ1-5, the V gene TRBV29-1, with TRBD1 matching 7 bases. The germline CDR1 and CDR2 sequences are SQVTM and ANQGSEA. The CDR3 runs 12 residues. The CDR3 DNA follows: TGCAGCGTCAGACAGGGCAATCGGCCCCAGCATTTT. It translates to CSVRQGNRPQHF.

With respect to this clonotype: Since a much larger clone is just one base distant, this may be a read error. The chain is built from TRBV6-5 and TRBJ1-6, with TRBD1 identical over 8 bases. Germline values: CDR1 MNHEY, CDR2 SVGAGI. V shed 8 bases, J shed 9 bases, and the junction held 12 bases outside the gene matches. The CDR3 spans 15 residues. CDR3 region: CASCPGTGRSSPLHF. The CDR3 region has the DNA TGTGCCAGCTGTCCCGGGACAGGAAGGAGTTCACCCCTCCACTTT.

A note on this clonotype: An end of the junction differs from the germline gene, which may be a read error. The rearrangement joins TRBV29-1 to TRBJ2-5; 14 bases line up with TRBD2. Germline CDR1 and CDR2: SQVTM and ANQGSEA. This CDR3 has 15 residues. Here the CDR3 reads CSTGTSGSSRETQYF. As DNA, the CDR3 is TGCAGCACTGGGACTAGCGGGAGCTCGCGGGAGACACAGTACTTC.

The chain uses TRBV6-6 and TRBJ1-1; no firm D call. CDR1 is MNHNY and CDR2 is SVGAGI in the germline V gene (reference sequence). Between the trimmed V and J ends, which lost 2 bases and 7 bases, there was a span of 8 bases. CDR3 size: 12 residues. DNA for the CDR3: TGTGCCAGCAGTTACGCGAGGGATGAAGCTTTCTTT. Translating it yields CASSYARDEAFF.

To note about this clonotype: A junction end diverges from the germline sequence, so it may reflect a read error. The V call is TRBV5-4, the J call TRBJ2-7; possible D gene TRBD2, 6 bases. Germline CDR1 reads SGHNT; CDR2 reads YYREEE (reference sequence). This CDR3 is built from 15 residues. The CDR3 DNA sequence: TGTGCCAACAGCTTGGGGTCGGGAGAGTGCTACGAGCAGTACTTC. Translating it yields CANSLGSGECYEQYF. Full variable domain (rest looked up from reference TRBV5-4 and TRBJ2-7): ETGVTQSPTHLIKTRGQQVTLRCSSQSGHNTVSWYQQALGQGPQFIFQYYREEENGRGNFPPRFSGLQFPNYSSELNVNALELDDSALYLCANSLGSGECYEQYFGPGTRLTVT.

With respect to this clonotype: At one end the junction does not follow the germline gene, possibly because of a read error. The DNA for the CDR3 is TGCGCCAGCAGCTCCAGGGGAGGTTGGTACAATGAGCAATTCTTC. It encodes CASSSRGGWYNEQFF. The rearrangement joins TRBV5-1 to TRBJ2-1; D tentatively reads TRBD1 or TRBD2 (6 bases each). CDR1 is SGHRS and CDR2 is YFSETQ in the germline V gene. The CDR3 sequence is 15 residues long.

Notes on this clonotype: This sequence may be a read error, since a much larger clone differs from it by one base. The chain links TRBV5-1 to TRBJ2-1, with D perhaps TRBD2 (5 bases). Germline V lookup: CDR1 SGHRS, CDR2 YFSETQ. This CDR3 has 12 residues. V lost 0 bases to trimming and J lost 12 bases, with 10 bases between them. The CDR3: CASSLDEGGQFF. For the CDR3, the DNA is TGCGCCAGCAGCTTGGACGAGGGTGGGCAGTTCTTC.

A word on this clonotype: One base away lies a much larger clone, so this may be a sequencing read error. The CDR3 loop is CASSPWTGGARSDTQCF. The CDR3 DNA sequence: TGTGCCAGCAGTCCCTGGACAGGGGGCGCGCGCTCAGATACGCAGTGTTTT. The V and J genes are TRBV6-6 and TRBJ2-3, with 11 bases that match TRBD1. Germline V gene sequence: CDR1 MNHNY, CDR2 SVGAGI (reference sequence). This CDR3 region has 17 residues.

Comments on this clonotype: The junction departs from the called germline gene at one end, perhaps through a read error. The rearrangement links TRBV4-2 to TRBJ1-5; 10 bases are shared with TRBD1. The germline V gene encodes CDR1 LGHNA and CDR2 YNFKEQ. The CDR3 spans 19 residues. CDR3 residues: CASSQEAGTGEPSNRPQHF. The CDR3 nucleotides are TGTGCCAGCAGCCAAGAGGCCGGGACAGGGGAACCTAGCAATCGGCCCCAGCATTTC.

DNA for the CDR3: TGTGCCTCGATCGCGGGCAGTTTGAACACTGAAGCTTTCTTT. Translated: CASIAGSLNTEAFF. The chain combines TRBV28 with TRBJ1-1; D ambiguous. The CDR3 length is 14 residues. Per germline, CDR1 MDHEN and CDR2 SYDVKM. V was clipped by 11 bases and J by 0 bases, with 16 bases between them.